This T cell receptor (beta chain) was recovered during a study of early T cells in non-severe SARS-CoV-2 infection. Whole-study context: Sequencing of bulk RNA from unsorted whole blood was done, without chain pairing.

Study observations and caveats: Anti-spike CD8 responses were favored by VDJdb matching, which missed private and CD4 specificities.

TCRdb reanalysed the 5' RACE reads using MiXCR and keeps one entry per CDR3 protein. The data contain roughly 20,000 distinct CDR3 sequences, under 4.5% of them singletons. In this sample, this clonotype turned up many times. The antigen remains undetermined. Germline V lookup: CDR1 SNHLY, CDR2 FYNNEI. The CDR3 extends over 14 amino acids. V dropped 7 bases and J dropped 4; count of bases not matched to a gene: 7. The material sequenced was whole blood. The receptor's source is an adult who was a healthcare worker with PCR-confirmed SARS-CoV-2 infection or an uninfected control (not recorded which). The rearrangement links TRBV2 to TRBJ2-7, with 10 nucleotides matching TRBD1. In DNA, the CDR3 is TGTGCCAGCACCCGGGACAGGGGCGGATACGAGCAGTACTTC. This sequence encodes CASTRDRGGYEQYF.